This entry describes one TCR beta chain. This sample stems from a study of blood T cell repertoires in COVID-19. CDR1 and CDR2 from the germline V gene are LNHNV and YYDKDF (reference sequence). J lost 3 bases, V lost 0 bases, and 7 bases had no gene match. The CDR3 totals 16 residues. Clones were read by immunoSEQ multiplex PCR, and TCRdb kept only the in-frame ones, dropping some. In the table there are about 400,000 clones, approximately 91% of which are singletons. This study enrolled people aged roughly 18 to 89 from about two dozen US geographic areas. The sample comprised PBMCs or T cells enriched from blood (not recorded which). The sequence was collected from a woman aged 40 to 50 with acute COVID-19. The chain carries TRBV15 and TRBJ2-7; 8 bases are a match to TRBD1. CDR3 DNA sequence: TGTGCCACCAGCAGAGATCAGGGACAGGCTATCTACGAGCAGTACTTC. Encoded protein: CATSRDQGQAIYEQYF.